This T cell receptor (beta chain) stems from a study of blood T cells in healthy people across ages. The V gene lost 2 bases and the J gene lost 10 bases, with 18 bases spanning the gap. Germline loops: CDR1 DFQATT, CDR2 SNEGSKA (reference sequence). The CDR3 contains 15 residues. With a J-beta primer mix and a sample-barcoded 5' primer, a second PCR ran about 7 to 11 cycles. TCRdb processed the 5' RACE reads anew with MiXCR; each CDR3 protein has one entry. The table lists roughly 860,000 distinct CDR3 sequences, under 80% of them singletons. The receptor's source is a man aged 25 to 45 in good health. The chain couples TRBV20-1 to TRBJ1-6; D might be TRBD1 (5 bases). What was sequenced was blood. The CDR3 here is CSARPGGGFMSPLHF. CDR3 nucleotides: TGCAGTGCTAGACCCGGGGGGGGGTTTATGTCACCCCTCCACTTT.